The rows below give T cell receptor beta chains drawn from one sample of a study of blood T cell repertoires in COVID-19. Using immunoSEQ multiplex PCR, the repertoire was profiled, and TCRdb retains in-frame clones only, with some absent. This repertoire shows under 200,000 clones, about 86% found once; its top ten account for about 8.2%. Sequenced: peripheral blood. Receptor source: a man aged 60 to 69 with acute or convalescent COVID-19. CDR3s include the opening cysteine and the closing phenylalanine or tryptophan. D genes are given only for firm matches.

J: TRBJ2-7; V: TRBV29-1; D: TRBD2; CDR3: CSVRASGHYEQYF; DNA: TGCAGCGTTCGGGCTAGCGGCCACTACGAGCAGTACTTC
J: TRBJ2-7; V: TRBV28; D: -; CDR3: CASSSPTGGSYEQYF; DNA: TGTGCCAGCAGTTCCCCGACAGGAGGCTCCTACGAGCAGTACTTC
J: TRBJ2-4; V: TRBV5-4; D: TRBD1; CDR3: CASSPQGGWAKNIQYF; DNA: TGTGCCAGCAGCCCACAGGGGGGCTGGGCCAAAAACATTCAGTACTTC
J: TRBJ1-1; V: TRBV6-5; D: -; CDR3: CASNSRANTEAFF; DNA: TGTGCCAGCAATAGCAGGGCGAACACTGAAGCTTTCTTT
J: TRBJ2-2; V: TRBV5-3; D: -; CDR3: CARSPRVGTGELFF; DNA: TGTGCCAGAAGCCCGAGGGTTGGGACCGGGGAGCTGTTTTTT
J: TRBJ2-7; V: TRBV29-1; D: -; CDR3: CSALGGDSYEQYF; DNA: TGCAGCGCCCTAGGGGGAGACTCCTACGAGCAGTACTTC
J: TRBJ1-1; V: TRBV7-3; D: -; CDR3: CASSFSEDTEAFF; DNA: TGTGCCAGCAGCTTTTCCGAGGACACTGAAGCTTTCTTT
J: TRBJ1-2; V: TRBV19; D: -; CDR3: CASSMGRTTGYTF; DNA: TGTGCCAGTAGTATGGGCCGAACGACAGGCTACACCTTC
J: TRBJ1-1; V: TRBV2; D: -; CDR3: CASSEDGAGTEAFF; DNA: TGTGCCAGCAGCGAAGACGGAGCGGGAACTGAAGCTTTCTTT
J: TRBJ1-4; V: TRBV27; D: -; CDR3: CASSDQGATNEKLFF; DNA: TGTGCCAGCAGTGATCAGGGTGCAACTAATGAAAAACTGTTTTTT
J: TRBJ2-7; V: TRBV5-6; D: -; CDR3: CASSLGTLYEQYF; DNA: TGTGCCAGCAGCTTGGGGACTCTCTACGAGCAGTACTTC
J: TRBJ2-5; V: TRBV6-6; D: -; CDR3: CASSYLRGQEQETQYF; DNA: TGTGCCAGCAGTTACTTGCGGGGGCAGGAACAAGAGACCCAGTACTTC
J: TRBJ1-6; V: TRBV10-1; D: -; CDR3: CASSEGQGYNSPLHF; DNA: TGCGCCAGCAGTGAGGGGCAGGGATATAATTCACCCCTCCACTTT